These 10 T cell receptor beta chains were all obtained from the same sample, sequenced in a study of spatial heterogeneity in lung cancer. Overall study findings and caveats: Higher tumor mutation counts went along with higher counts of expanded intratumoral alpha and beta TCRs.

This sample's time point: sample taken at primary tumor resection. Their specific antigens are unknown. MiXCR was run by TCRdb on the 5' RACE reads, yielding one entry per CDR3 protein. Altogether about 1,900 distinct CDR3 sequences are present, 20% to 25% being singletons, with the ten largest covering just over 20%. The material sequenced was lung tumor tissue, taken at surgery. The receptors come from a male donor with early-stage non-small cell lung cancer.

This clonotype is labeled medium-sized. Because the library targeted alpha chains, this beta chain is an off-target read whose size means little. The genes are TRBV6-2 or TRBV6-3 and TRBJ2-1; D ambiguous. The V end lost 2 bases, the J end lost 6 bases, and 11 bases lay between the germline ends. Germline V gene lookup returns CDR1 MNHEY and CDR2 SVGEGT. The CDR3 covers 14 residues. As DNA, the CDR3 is TGTGCCAGCAGTTACGACACAAAAGGCAATGAGCAGTTCTTC. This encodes CASSYDTKGNEQFF.

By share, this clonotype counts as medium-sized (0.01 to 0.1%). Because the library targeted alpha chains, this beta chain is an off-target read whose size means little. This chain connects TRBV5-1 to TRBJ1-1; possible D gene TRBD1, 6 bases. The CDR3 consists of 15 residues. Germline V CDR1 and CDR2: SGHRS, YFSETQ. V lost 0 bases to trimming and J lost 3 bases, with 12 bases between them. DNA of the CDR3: TGCGCCAGCAGCTTGGTACAGGGCCGGGACACTGAAGCTTTCTTT. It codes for CASSLVQGRDTEAFF.

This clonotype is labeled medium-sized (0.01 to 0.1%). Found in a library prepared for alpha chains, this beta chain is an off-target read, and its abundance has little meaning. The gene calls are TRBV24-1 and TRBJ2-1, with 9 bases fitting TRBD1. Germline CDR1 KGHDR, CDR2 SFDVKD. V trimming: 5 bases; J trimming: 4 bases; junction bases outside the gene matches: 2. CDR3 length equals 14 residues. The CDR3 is CATSVDRGYNEQFF. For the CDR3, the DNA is TGTGCCACCAGTGTGGACAGGGGTTACAATGAGCAGTTCTTC.

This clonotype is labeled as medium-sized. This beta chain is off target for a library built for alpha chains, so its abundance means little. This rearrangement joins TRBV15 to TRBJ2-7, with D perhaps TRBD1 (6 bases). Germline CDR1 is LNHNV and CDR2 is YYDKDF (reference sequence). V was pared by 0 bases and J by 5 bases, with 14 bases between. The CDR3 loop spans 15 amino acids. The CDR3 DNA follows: TGTGCCACCAGCAGAGACAGGGACATAAACAACGAGCAGTACTTC. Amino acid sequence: CATSRDRDINNEQYF.

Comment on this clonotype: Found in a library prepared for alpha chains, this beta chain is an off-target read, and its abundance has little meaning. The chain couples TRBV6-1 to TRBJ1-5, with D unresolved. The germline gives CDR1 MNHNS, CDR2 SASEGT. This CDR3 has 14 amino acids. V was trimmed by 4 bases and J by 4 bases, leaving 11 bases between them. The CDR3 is CASSAGQVNQPQHF. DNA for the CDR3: TGTGCCAGCAGTGCGGGCCAGGTTAATCAGCCCCAGCATTTT.

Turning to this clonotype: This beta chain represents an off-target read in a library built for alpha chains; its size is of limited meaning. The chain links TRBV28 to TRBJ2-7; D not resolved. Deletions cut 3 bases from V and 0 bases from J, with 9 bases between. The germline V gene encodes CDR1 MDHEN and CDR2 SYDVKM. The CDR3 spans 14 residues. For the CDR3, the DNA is TGTGCCAGCAGTTTTTGGGGAAACTCCTACGAGCAGTACTTC. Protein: CASSFWGNSYEQYF. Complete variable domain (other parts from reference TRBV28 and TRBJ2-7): DVKVTQSSRYLVKRTGEKVFLECVQDMDHENMFWYRQDPGLGLRLIYFSYDVKMKEKGDIPEGYSVSREKKERFSLILESASTNQTSMYLCASSFWGNSYEQYFGPGTRLTVT.

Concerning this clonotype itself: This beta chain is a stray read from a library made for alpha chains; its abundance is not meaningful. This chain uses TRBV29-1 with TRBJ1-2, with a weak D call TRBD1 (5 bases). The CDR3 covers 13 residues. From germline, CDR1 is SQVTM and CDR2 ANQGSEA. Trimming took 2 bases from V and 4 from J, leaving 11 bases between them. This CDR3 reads CSVEFPGSYGYTF. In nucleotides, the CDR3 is TGCAGCGTTGAATTCCCAGGGTCCTATGGCTACACCTTC.

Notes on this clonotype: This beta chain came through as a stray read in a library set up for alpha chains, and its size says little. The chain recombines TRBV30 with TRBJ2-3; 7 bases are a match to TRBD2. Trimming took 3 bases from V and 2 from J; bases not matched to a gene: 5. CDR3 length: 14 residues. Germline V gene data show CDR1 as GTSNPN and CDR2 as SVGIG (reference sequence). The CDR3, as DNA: TGTGCCTGGAGGTTGGGAGGGTACACAGATACGCAGTATTTT. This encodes CAWRLGGYTDTQYF.

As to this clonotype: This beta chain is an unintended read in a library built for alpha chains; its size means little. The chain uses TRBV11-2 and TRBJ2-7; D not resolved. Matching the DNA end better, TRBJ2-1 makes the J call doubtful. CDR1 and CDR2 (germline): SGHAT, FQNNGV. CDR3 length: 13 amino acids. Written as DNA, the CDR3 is TGTGCCAGCAGCTCCTTCTCTCACGATGAGCAGTTCTTC. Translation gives CASSSFSHDEQFF.

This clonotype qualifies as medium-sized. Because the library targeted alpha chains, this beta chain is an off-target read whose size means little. In DNA, the CDR3 is TGTGCCAGCTCACCACCGGAGGACCATAACTACAATGAGCAGTTCTTC. Amino acid sequence: CASSPPEDHNYNEQFF. The chain employs TRBV18 and TRBJ2-1; a possible D gene is TRBD2 (5 bases). CDR3 length: 16 residues. CDR1 is KGHSH, CDR2 LQKENI, per germline. Deletions cut 0 bases from V and 3 bases from J, with 12 bases between.